The 13 T cell receptor beta chains given below trace back to one sample, sequenced in a study of blood T cells in healthy people across ages. Primers used in a second PCR of about 6 to 11 cycles were a sample-barcoded 5' primer and a J-beta primer mix. TCRdb reanalysed the 5' RACE reads using MiXCR and keeps one entry per CDR3 protein. The sample holds hundreds of thousands of distinct CDR3 sequences; about 21% are singletons and the top ten take 3.5% to 4%. The specimen sequenced was blood. Receptors originate from a man aged 70-80 years in good health.

This clonotype has only a few counts. Written as DNA, the CDR3 is TGTGCCAGCAGCTTAGCGGGGACAGAAAACATTCAGTACTTC. Its protein is CASSLAGTENIQYF. This rearrangement joins TRBV7-2 to TRBJ2-4; 7 nucleotides agree with TRBD1. CDR3 size: 14 residues. CDR1 and CDR2 from the germline V gene are SGHTA and FQGNSA. Trimming cost V 0 bases and J 5 bases; bases outside gene matches: 1.

The CDR3 sequence: CASSSTLADTQYF. The CDR3 DNA is TGCGCCAGCAGCTCGACCCTTGCGGATACGCAGTATTTT. The V call is TRBV5-1, the J call TRBJ2-3; D is ambiguous. Germline V CDR1 and CDR2: SGHRS, YFSETQ. The V and J ends lost 3 bases and 6 bases respectively, with 11 bases between them. This CDR3 comprises 13 residues. Based on the CDR3 plus reference TRBV5-1 and TRBJ2-3, the full variable domain is KAGVTQTPRYLIKTRGQQVTLSCSPISGHRSVSWYQQTPGQGLQFLFEYFSETQRNKGNFPGRFSGRQFSNSRSEMNVSTLELGDSALYLCASSSTLADTQYFGPGTRLTVL.

A single count supports this clonotype. The CDR3 carries no conserved terminal phenylalanine or tryptophan, so it likely arises from a read error. The rearrangement links TRBV24-1 to TRBJ2-1, with D possibly TRBD2 on 6 matching bases. Matching the DNA end better, TRBJ2-5 makes the J call doubtful. Germline V lookup: CDR1 KGHDR, CDR2 SFDVKD. The CDR3 totals 14 residues. The CDR3 protein is CAASAGPPTETQYL. The CDR3 DNA reads as TGTGCCGCCAGTGCGGGGCCTCCGACGGAGACCCAGTACCTC.

The chain carries TRBV4-1 and TRBJ2-5; 11 positions agree with TRBD2. V shed 1 base and J 7 bases; nucleotides not matched to a gene: 8. The CDR3 spans 16 residues. CDR1 and CDR2 (germline): MGHRA, YSYEKL. The CDR3 DNA reads TGCGCCAGCAGCCAAGGGTCTAGCGGGAGGATGGCGACCCAGTACTTC. It translates to CASSQGSSGRMATQYF.

The V and J genes are TRBV11-2 and TRBJ1-4; D perhaps matches TRBD1 (6 bases). CDR1 is SGHAT and CDR2 is FQNNGV in the germline V gene. V dropped 7 bases and J dropped 12 bases, with 18 bases sitting between them. The CDR3 runs to 13 residues. The CDR3, as DNA: TGTGCCAGCACCGGAACGGGGGGGCTACAACTGTTTTTT. Translation gives CASTGTGGLQLFF.

V usage is TRBV4-3 and J usage is TRBJ2-5; 9 bases agree with TRBD1. The J call could be wrong; TRBJ2-7 is a better fit for the DNA end. Germline V CDR1 and CDR2: LGHNA, YSLEER. CDR3 length: 16 amino acids. CDR3 sequence reads: CASSQDWGTGSDEQYF. CDR3 nucleotide sequence: TGCGCCAGCAGCCAAGATTGGGGGACAGGGAGCGACGAGCAGTACTTC.

The chain is built from TRBV2 and TRBJ2-2, with D possibly being TRBD1 (5 bases). Per germline, CDR1 SNHLY and CDR2 FYNNEI. The CDR3 has 14 amino acids. V gave up 6 bases and J gave up 2 bases, with 10 bases separating them. DNA for the CDR3: TGTGCCAGCAGCGCTGGGGCCAACACCGGGGAGCTGTTTTTT. Translation: CASSAGANTGELFF.

The V call is TRBV7-3, the J call TRBJ2-1; 10 bases agree with TRBD2. Germline V CDR1 and CDR2: SGHTA, FQGTGA. The V gene end was trimmed by 5 bases and the J gene end by 2 bases; junction bases not matched to a gene: 6. The CDR3 runs 16 residues. CDR3 region: CASSPLAGVPYNEQFF. In DNA, the CDR3 is TGTGCCAGCAGCCCCCTAGCGGGAGTCCCCTACAATGAGCAGTTCTTC.

The chain joins TRBV15 to TRBJ1-2, with D uncertain. Germline V gives CDR1 LNHNV, CDR2 YYDKDF (reference sequence). The CDR3 is made up of 13 amino acids. Trimming removed 1 base from V and 9 bases from J, with 12 bases in between. CDR3 sequence: CATSRGGSPRYTF. The CDR3 region has the DNA TGTGCCACCAGCAGAGGTGGTAGCCCGCGCTACACCTTC.

V and J are TRBV7-8 and TRBJ2-7; 13 bases are a match to TRBD2. With V trimmed by 1 base and J by 3 bases, 6 bases remained unmatched. Germline loops: CDR1 SGHVS, CDR2 FQNEAQ. The CDR3 has 17 amino acids. CDR3 protein: CASSLGTSGSGVYEQYF. As DNA, the CDR3 is TGTGCCAGCAGCTTAGGGACTAGCGGGAGTGGCGTCTACGAGCAGTACTTC.

This clonotype has at least ten counts. The chain recombines TRBV6-5 with TRBJ2-1; 9 bases align to TRBD2. The CDR3 is made up of 18 amino acids. From germline, CDR1 is MNHEY and CDR2 SVGAGI. With V trimmed by 0 bases and J by 0 bases, 6 bases remained unmatched. The CDR3 is CASSYSHPAGGSYNEQFF. For the CDR3, the DNA is TGTGCCAGCAGTTACTCCCACCCAGCGGGAGGCTCCTACAATGAGCAGTTCTTC.

This clonotype came up a few times. The chain combines TRBV2 with TRBJ2-5; a possible D gene is TRBD1 (6 bases). Trimming stripped 5 bases from V and 13 bases from J, with 20 bases between. This CDR3 spans 13 amino acids. Germline CDR1 is SNHLY and CDR2 is FYNNEI. In DNA, the CDR3 is TGTGCCAGCAGTCTACGGACAGAGGGAGATTTGTACTTC. As protein: CASSLRTEGDLYF.

The chain uses TRBV15 and TRBJ2-7; no reliable D call. There are 19 residues in the CDR3. Trimming stripped 4 bases from V and 0 bases from J, with 25 bases between. Germline CDR1 LNHNV, CDR2 YYDKDF (reference sequence). CDR3 protein: CATSTSPRTDLLLSYEQYF. In nucleotides, the CDR3 is TGTGCCACCAGCACTTCCCCAAGGACGGATCTCCTCCTCTCCTACGAGCAGTACTTC. The full variable domain, in which reference TRBV15 and TRBJ2-7 provide the parts outside the CDR3, is DAMVIQNPRYQVTQFGKPVTLSCSQTLNHNVMYWYQQKSSQAPKLLFHYYDKDFNNEADTPDNFQSRRPNTSFCFLDIRSPGLGDTAMYLCATSTSPRTDLLLSYEQYFGPGTRLTVT.